A selection of T cell receptor beta chains follows, all from one sample in a study of T-cell reconstitution after alpha-beta-depleted transplantation in children. Using its own MiXCR run on the PCR reads, TCRdb lists one record per CDR3 protein. Altogether some 600,000 distinct CDR3 sequences are present, approximately 13% being singletons, with the ten largest covering 2.2%. Sequencing used PBMCs, mostly from graft donor cells, obtained 360 days after TCRalphabeta/CD19-depleted stem cell transplant. These receptors came from a male patient aged 10 to 17 who had a stem cell transplant for acute myeloid leukemia, so the T cells may come from the graft donor. Both conserved end residues are part of each CDR3. The order of the fields is V gene, D gene, J gene, clone size, CDR3 DNA, CDR3 protein. The D gene is left open where the match is weak. Not every row has a clone size; where given, it reads once, few, many or a size class.

v_call: TRBV5-1
d_call: TRBD2
j_call: TRBJ2-1
clone_size: NA
cdr3_nt: TGCGCCAGCAGCTTGGTGGCGACTAGCGGGGCCTACAATGAGCAGTTCTTC
cdr3_aa: CASSLVATSGAYNEQFF

v_call: TRBV7-9
d_call: TRBD1
j_call: TRBJ2-1
clone_size: many
cdr3_nt: TGTGCCAGCAGCCACTTCCGGGACAGAAATGAGCAGTTCTTC
cdr3_aa: CASSHFRDRNEQFF

v_call: TRBV19
d_call: NA
j_call: TRBJ2-1
clone_size: NA
cdr3_nt: TGTGCCAGTAGTTTCGGAGACCTCTCCTACAATGAGCAGTTCTTC
cdr3_aa: CASSFGDLSYNEQFF

v_call: TRBV4-3
d_call: NA
j_call: TRBJ2-3
clone_size: many
cdr3_nt: TGCGCCAGCAGCCAAGTTGGGGGGTTTGGGGCAGATACGCAGTATTTT
cdr3_aa: CASSQVGGFGADTQYF

v_call: TRBV29-1
d_call: NA
j_call: TRBJ1-3
clone_size: many
cdr3_nt: TGCAGCGTTGAAGGAGGGGGGGGCAACACCATATATTTT
cdr3_aa: CSVEGGGGNTIYF

v_call: TRBV5-1
d_call: TRBD1
j_call: TRBJ1-4
clone_size: NA
cdr3_nt: TGCGCCAGCAGCCCGACAGGGGTAAATGAAAAACTGTTTTTT
cdr3_aa: CASSPTGVNEKLFF

v_call: TRBV20-1
d_call: NA
j_call: TRBJ1-1
clone_size: NA
cdr3_nt: TGCAGTGCTGATTCCGGGATCCTGAACACTGAAGCTTTCTTT
cdr3_aa: CSADSGILNTEAFF

v_call: TRBV29-1
d_call: NA
j_call: TRBJ2-7
clone_size: many
cdr3_nt: TGCAGCGTGCTGACACCCCGGGGCGAGCAGTACTTC
cdr3_aa: CSVLTPRGEQYF

v_call: TRBV20-1
d_call: TRBD2
j_call: TRBJ2-7
clone_size: NA
cdr3_nt: TGCAGTGCTAGGGGGGACTATCTCAACTACGAGCAGTACTTC
cdr3_aa: CSARGDYLNYEQYF

v_call: TRBV15
d_call: NA
j_call: TRBJ2-1
clone_size: many
cdr3_nt: TGTGCCACCAGCAGGTCCGACCCGGTCTACAATGAGCAGTTCTTC
cdr3_aa: CATSRSDPVYNEQFF

v_call: TRBV10-3
d_call: TRBD1
j_call: TRBJ2-7
clone_size: few
cdr3_nt: TGTGCCATCAATTGGACAGGGGGCAATGGCGAGCAGTACTTC
cdr3_aa: CAINWTGGNGEQYF

v_call: TRBV7-9
d_call: NA
j_call: TRBJ2-7
clone_size: many
cdr3_nt: TGTGCCAGCAGCTTAATTCAGTCCTACGAGCAGTACTTC
cdr3_aa: CASSLIQSYEQYF

v_call: TRBV6-2/TRBV6-3
d_call: TRBD2
j_call: TRBJ2-7
clone_size: NA
cdr3_nt: TGTGCCAGCAACCTCGCCGTTGGGACTAGCGGAGTCGGGGCCTCCTACGAGCAGTACTTC
cdr3_aa: CASNLAVGTSGVGASYEQYF

v_call: TRBV14
d_call: NA
j_call: TRBJ2-3
clone_size: NA
cdr3_nt: TGTGCCAGCGGGGACCACCGGGGGCCAGATACGCAGTATTTT
cdr3_aa: CASGDHRGPDTQYF

v_call: TRBV20-1
d_call: NA
j_call: TRBJ1-5
clone_size: NA
cdr3_nt: TGCAGTGCTAGGGACAGTGCCAATCAGCCCCAGCATTTT
cdr3_aa: CSARDSANQPQHF

v_call: TRBV2
d_call: NA
j_call: TRBJ2-1
clone_size: many
cdr3_nt: TGTGCCAGCCCTAACGGGTACAATGAGCAGTTCTTC
cdr3_aa: CASPNGYNEQFF

v_call: TRBV7-9
d_call: NA
j_call: TRBJ1-1
clone_size: few
cdr3_nt: TGTGCCAGCAGCCCACCGGGTCCTCAAGCTTTCTTT
cdr3_aa: CASSPPGPQAFF

v_call: TRBV20-1
d_call: TRBD1
j_call: TRBJ2-1
clone_size: many
cdr3_nt: TGCAGTGCCCACAGGGGTTACAATGAGCAGTTCTTC
cdr3_aa: CSAHRGYNEQFF

v_call: TRBV20-1
d_call: TRBD2
j_call: TRBJ2-5
clone_size: NA
cdr3_nt: TGCAGTGCCACTACTAGCGGGGACTATCAAGAGACCCAGTACTTC
cdr3_aa: CSATTSGDYQETQYF

v_call: TRBV7-9
d_call: NA
j_call: TRBJ2-2
clone_size: NA
cdr3_nt: TGTGCCAGCAGCGAGAGACAGCGACTACCCGGGGAGCTGTGTTTT
cdr3_aa: CASSERQRLPGELCF

v_call: TRBV28
d_call: TRBD1
j_call: TRBJ1-6
clone_size: few
cdr3_nt: TGTGCCAGCAGTCAATCGAGACAGGGACTCTATATAGGGAATTCACCCCTCCACTTT
cdr3_aa: CASSQSRQGLYIGNSPLHF

v_call: TRBV6-5
d_call: NA
j_call: TRBJ2-7
clone_size: NA
cdr3_nt: TGTGCCAGCAGTTACTCCTGGAGCTCCTACGAGCAGTACTTC
cdr3_aa: CASSYSWSSYEQYF